This TCR beta chain was recovered during a study of blood T cell repertoires in COVID-19. In the study overall: In each case, the material was cDNA or gDNA derived from T cells, B-cell-depleted T cells, or PBMCs.

Authors' methods: Nucleated cell counts were estimated from reference gene primer amplification. Method: immunoSEQ multiplex PCR; TCRdb's copy keeps in-frame clones and lacks some. V, J and clone size derive from that table, while D and trimming were established from the DNA sequence. The sample has some 80,000 clones; approximately 78% are singletons. With V trimmed by 3 bases and J by 7 bases, 9 bases remained unmatched. CDR3 length equals 14 residues. The germline CDR1 and CDR2 sequences are SGHDT and YYEEEE. Sequencing was done on a sample of peripheral blood. The sequence was obtained from a human donor in a cohort sampled during active COVID-19. The V gene is TRBV5-6, the J gene TRBJ2-7, with 8 bases identical to TRBD1. The CDR3 sequence is CASSWGTGLLEQYF. The CDR3 DNA follows: TGTGCCAGCAGCTGGGGGACAGGCCTTTTGGAGCAGTACTTC.